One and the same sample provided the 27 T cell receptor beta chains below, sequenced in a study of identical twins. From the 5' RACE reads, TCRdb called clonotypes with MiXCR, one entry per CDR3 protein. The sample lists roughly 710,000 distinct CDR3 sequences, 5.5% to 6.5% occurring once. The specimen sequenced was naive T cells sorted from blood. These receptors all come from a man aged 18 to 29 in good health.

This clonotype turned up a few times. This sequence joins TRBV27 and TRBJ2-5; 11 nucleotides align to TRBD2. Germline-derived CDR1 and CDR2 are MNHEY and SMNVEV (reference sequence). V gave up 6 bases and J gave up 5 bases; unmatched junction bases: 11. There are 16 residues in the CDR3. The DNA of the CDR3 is TGTGCCAGCAGCTCAACTAGCGGGAGAGAGTGGGAGACCCAGTACTTC. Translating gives CASSSTSGREWETQYF.

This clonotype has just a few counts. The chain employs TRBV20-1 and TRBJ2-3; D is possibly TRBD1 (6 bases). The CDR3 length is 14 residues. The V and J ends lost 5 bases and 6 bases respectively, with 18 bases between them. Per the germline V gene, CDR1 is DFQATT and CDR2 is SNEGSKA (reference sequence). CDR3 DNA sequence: TGCAGTGCTGGCGACAGGCGGAGTCCGGATACGCAGTATTTT. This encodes CSAGDRRSPDTQYF.

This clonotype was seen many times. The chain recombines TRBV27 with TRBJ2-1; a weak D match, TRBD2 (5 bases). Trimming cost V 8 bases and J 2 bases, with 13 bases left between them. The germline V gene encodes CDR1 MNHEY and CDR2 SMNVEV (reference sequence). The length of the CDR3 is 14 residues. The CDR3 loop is CASWGANTYNEQFF. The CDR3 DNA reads TGTGCCAGCTGGGGAGCGAATACCTACAATGAGCAGTTCTTC.

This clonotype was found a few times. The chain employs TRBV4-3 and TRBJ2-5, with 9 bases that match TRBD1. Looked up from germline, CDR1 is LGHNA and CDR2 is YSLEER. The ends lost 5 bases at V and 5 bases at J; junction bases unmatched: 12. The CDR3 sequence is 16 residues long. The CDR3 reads CASSTPRDRVVETQYF. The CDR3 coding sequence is TGCGCCAGCAGCACCCCACGGGACAGGGTTGTGGAGACCCAGTACTTC.

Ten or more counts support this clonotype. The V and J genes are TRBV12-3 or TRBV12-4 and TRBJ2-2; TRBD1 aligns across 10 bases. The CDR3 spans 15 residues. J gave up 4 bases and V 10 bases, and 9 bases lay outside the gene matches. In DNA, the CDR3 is TGTGCCACAGACTGGGACAGGGGCACCACCGGGGAGCTGTTTTTT. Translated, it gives CATDWDRGTTGELFF.

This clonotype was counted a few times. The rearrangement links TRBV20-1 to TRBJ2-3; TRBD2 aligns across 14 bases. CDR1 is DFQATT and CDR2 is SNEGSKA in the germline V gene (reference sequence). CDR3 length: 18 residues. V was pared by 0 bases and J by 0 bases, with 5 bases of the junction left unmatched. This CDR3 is CSARDGLAGGVSTDTQYF. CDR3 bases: TGCAGTGCTAGAGATGGACTAGCGGGAGGCGTTAGCACAGATACGCAGTATTTT.

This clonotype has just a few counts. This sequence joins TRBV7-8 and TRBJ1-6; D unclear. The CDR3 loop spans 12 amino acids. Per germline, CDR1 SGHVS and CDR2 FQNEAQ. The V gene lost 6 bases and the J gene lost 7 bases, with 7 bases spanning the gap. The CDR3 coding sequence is TGTGCCAGCAGTATGCTGAATTCACCCCTCCACTTT. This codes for CASSMLNSPLHF.

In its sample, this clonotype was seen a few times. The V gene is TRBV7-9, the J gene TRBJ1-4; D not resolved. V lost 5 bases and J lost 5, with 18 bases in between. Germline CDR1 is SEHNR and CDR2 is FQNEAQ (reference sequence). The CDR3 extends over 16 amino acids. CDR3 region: CASSRTPEQPNEKLFF. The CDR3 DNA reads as TGTGCCAGCAGCCGCACCCCAGAGCAGCCCAATGAAAAACTGTTTTTT.

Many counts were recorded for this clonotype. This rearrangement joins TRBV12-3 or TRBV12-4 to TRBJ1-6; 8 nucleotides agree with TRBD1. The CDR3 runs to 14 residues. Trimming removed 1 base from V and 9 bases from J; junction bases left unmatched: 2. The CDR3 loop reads CASSLGQGFSPLHF. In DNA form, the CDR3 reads TGTGCCAGCAGTTTAGGACAGGGGTTTTCACCCCTCCACTTT.

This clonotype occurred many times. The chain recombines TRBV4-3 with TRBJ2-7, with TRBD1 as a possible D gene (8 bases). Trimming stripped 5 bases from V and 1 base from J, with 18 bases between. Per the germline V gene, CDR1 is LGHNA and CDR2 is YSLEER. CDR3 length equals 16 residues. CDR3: CASSSLGGTGSYEQYF. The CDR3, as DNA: TGCGCCAGCAGCTCCTTGGGGGGGACAGGATCCTACGAGCAGTACTTC.

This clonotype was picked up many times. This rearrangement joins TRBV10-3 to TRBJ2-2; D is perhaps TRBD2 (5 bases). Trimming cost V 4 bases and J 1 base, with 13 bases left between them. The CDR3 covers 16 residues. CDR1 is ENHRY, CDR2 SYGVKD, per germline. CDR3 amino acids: CAISGSADLNTGELFF. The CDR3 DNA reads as TGTGCCATCAGTGGATCAGCGGACCTGAACACCGGGGAGCTGTTTTTT.

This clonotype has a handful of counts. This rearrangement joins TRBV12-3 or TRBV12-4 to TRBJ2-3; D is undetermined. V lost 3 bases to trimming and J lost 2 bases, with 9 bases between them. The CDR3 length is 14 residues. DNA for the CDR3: TGTGCCAGCAGTTTTGTTCTTGACACAGATACGCAGTATTTT. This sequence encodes CASSFVLDTDTQYF.

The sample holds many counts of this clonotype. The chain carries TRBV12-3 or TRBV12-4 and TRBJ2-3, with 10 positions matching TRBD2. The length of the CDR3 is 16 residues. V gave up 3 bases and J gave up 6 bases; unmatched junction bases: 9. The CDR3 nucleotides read TGTGCCAGCAGTTTCCCTAGCGGGAGTTATTCGGATACGCAGTATTTT. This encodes CASSFPSGSYSDTQYF.

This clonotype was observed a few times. The CDR3 DNA reads TGTGCCACCAGCAGTTGGACAGACAGTGAAGCTTTCTTT. This sequence encodes CATSSWTDSEAFF. J is TRBJ1-1 and V is TRBV15; tentative D call: TRBD1 (6 bases). Germline lookup yields CDR1 LNHNV and CDR2 YYDKDF (reference sequence). This CDR3 is built from 13 residues. The ends were cut back, 3 bases at V and 7 bases at J, with 12 bases in the middle. The full variable domain, with the rest looked up from reference TRBV15 and TRBJ1-1, is DAMVIQNPRYQVTQFGKPVTLSCSQTLNHNVMYWYQQKSSQAPKLLFHYYDKDFNNEADTPDNFQSRRPNTSFCFLDIRSPGLGDTAMYLCATSSWTDSEAFFGQGTRLTVV.

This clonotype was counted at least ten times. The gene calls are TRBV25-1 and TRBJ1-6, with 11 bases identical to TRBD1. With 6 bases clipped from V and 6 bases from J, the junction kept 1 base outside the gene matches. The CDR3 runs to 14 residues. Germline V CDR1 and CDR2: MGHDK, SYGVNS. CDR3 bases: TGTGCCAGCAGGGGGACAGGGGGTAATTCACCCCTCCACTTT. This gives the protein CASRGTGGNSPLHF. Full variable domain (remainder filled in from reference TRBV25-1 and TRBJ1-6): EADIYQTPRYLVIGTGKKITLECSQTMGHDKMYWYQQDPGMELHLIHYSYGVNSTEKGDLSSESTVSRIRTEHFPLTLESARPSHTSQYLCASRGTGGNSPLHFGNGTRLTVT.

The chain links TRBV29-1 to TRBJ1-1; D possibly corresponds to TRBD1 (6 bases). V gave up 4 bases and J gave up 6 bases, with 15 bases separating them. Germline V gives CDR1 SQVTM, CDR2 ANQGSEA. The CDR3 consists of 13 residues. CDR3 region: CSVGSGVGSEAFF. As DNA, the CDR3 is TGCAGCGTTGGTTCAGGGGTTGGGTCTGAAGCTTTCTTT.

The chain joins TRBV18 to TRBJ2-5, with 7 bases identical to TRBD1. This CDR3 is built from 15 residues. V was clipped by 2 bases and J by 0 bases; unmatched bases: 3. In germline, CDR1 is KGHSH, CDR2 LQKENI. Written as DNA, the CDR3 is TGTGCCAGCTCACCATACAGGGGAGACCAAGAGACCCAGTACTTC. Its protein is CASSPYRGDQETQYF.

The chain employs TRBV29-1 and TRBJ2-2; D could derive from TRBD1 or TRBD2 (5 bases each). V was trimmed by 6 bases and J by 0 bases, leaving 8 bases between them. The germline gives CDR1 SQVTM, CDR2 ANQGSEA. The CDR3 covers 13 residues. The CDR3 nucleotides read TGCAGCGTGGGGGAACCGAACACCGGGGAGCTGTTTTTT. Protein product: CSVGEPNTGELFF.

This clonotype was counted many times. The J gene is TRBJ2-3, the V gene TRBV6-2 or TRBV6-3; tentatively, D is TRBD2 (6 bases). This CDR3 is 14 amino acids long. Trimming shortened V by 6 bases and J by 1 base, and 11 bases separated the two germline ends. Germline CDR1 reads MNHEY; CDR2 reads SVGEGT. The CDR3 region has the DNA TGTGCCAGCAGACCGGGAGCGGGCACAGATACGCAGTATTTT. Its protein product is CASRPGAGTDTQYF.

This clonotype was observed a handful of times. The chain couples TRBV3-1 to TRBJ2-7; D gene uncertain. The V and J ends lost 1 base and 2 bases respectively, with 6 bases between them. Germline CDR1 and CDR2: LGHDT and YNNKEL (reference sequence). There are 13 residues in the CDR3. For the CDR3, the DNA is TGTGCCAGCAGCCAAGGGTTTGCCTACGAGCAGTACGTC. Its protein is CASSQGFAYEQYV.

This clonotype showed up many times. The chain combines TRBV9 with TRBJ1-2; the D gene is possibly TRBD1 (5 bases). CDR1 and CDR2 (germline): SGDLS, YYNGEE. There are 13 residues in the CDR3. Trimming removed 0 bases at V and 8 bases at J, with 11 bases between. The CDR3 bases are TGTGCCAGCAGCGTAGGTAGAGGGGAAGGCTACACCTTC. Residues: CASSVGRGEGYTF.

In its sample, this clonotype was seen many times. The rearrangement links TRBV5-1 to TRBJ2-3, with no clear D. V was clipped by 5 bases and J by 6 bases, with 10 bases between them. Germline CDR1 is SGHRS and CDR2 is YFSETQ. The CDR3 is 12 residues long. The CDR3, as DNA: TGCGCCAGCAGTCCAGAGTACGATACGCAGTATTTT. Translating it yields CASSPEYDTQYF.

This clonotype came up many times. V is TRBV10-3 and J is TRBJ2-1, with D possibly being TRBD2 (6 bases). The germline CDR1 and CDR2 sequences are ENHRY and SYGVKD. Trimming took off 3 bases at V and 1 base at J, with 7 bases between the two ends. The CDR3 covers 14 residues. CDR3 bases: TGTGCCATCAGTGATAGCGGTTCCTACAATGAGCAGTTCTTC. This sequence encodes CAISDSGSYNEQFF.

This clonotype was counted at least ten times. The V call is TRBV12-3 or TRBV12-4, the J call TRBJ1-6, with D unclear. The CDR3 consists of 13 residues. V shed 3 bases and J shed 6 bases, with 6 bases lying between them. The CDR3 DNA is TGTGCCAGCAGTTTTGAGGGTAATTCACCCCTCCACTTT. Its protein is CASSFEGNSPLHF.

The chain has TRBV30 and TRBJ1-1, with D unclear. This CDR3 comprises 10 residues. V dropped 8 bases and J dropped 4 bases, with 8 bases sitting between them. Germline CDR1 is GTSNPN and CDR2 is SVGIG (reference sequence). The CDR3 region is CALGGTEAFF. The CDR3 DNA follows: TGTGCCCTGGGTGGCACTGAAGCTTTCTTT.

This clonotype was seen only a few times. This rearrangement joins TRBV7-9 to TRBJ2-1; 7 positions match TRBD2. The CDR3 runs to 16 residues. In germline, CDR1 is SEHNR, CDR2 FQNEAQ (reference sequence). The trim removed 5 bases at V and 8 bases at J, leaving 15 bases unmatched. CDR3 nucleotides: TGTGCCAGCAGCCCGGACCGGACGGAGGCGGGGGATGAGCAGTTCTTC. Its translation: CASSPDRTEAGDEQFF.

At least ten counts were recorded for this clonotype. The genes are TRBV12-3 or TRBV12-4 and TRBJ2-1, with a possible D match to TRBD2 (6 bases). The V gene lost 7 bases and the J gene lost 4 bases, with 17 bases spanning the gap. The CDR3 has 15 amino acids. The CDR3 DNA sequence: TGTGCCAGCACCGACGGGGGATCTTCATACAATGAGCAGTTCTTC. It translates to CASTDGGSSYNEQFF.